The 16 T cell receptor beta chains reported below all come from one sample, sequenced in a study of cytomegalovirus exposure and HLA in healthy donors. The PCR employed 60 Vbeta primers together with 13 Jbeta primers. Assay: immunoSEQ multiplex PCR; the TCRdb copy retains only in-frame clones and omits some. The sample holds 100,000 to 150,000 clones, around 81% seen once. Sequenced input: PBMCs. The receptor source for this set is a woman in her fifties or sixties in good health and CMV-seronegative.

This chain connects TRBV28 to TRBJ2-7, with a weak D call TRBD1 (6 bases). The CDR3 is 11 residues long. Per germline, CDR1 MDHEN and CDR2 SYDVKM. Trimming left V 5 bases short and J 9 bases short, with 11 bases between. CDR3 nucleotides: TGTGCCAGCAGTCCGGACAGCCCGCAGTACTTC. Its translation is CASSPDSPQYF. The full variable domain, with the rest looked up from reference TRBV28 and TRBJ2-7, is DVKVTQSSRYLVKRTGEKVFLECVQDMDHENMFWYRQDPGLGLRLIYFSYDVKMKEKGDIPEGYSVSREKKERFSLILESASTNQTSMYLCASSPDSPQYFGPGTRLTVT.

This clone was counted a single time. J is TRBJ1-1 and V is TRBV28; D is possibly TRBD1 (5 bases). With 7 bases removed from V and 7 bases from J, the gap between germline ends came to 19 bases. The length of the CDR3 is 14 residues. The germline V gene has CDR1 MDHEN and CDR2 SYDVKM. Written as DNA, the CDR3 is TGTGCCAGCAACTATCCCCGGGAGGGGAGTGAAGCTTTCTTT. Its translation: CASNYPREGSEAFF.

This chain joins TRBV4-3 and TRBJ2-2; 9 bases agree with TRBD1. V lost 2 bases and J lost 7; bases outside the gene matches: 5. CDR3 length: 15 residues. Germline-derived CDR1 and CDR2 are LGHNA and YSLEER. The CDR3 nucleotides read TGCGCCAGCAGCCAATGGGACAGGGATGGCGGGGAGCTGTTTTTT. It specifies CASSQWDRDGGELFF.

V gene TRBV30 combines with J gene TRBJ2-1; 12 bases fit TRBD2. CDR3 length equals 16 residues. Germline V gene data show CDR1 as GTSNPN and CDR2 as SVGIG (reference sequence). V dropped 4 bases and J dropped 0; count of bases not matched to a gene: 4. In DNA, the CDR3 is TGTGCCTGGACCCGGACTAGCGGGATCTCCTACAATGAGCAGTTCTTC. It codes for CAWTRTSGISYNEQFF.

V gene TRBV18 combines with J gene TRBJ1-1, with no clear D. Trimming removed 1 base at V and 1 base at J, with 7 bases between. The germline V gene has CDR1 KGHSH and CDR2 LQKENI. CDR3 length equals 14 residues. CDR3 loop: CASSPRAENTEAFF. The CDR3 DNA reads TGTGCCAGCTCACCACGAGCGGAGAACACTGAAGCTTTCTTT.

The CDR3 coding sequence is TGTGCCAGCAGCTCGAGGGGAGGATCCACCTACGAGCAGTACTTC. It encodes CASSSRGGSTYEQYF. This rearrangement joins TRBV7-8 to TRBJ2-7, with D possibly being TRBD2 (6 bases). V dropped 4 bases and J dropped 2 bases, with 15 bases sitting between them. Germline V lookup: CDR1 SGHVS, CDR2 FQNEAQ. The CDR3 loop spans 15 amino acids.

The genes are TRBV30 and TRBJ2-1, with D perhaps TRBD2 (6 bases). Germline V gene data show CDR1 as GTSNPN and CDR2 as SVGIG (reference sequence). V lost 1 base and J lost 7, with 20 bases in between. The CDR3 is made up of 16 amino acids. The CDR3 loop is CAWSAVSGLASNEQFF. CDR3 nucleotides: TGTGCCTGGAGTGCTGTTTCCGGGCTAGCGTCGAATGAGCAGTTCTTC.

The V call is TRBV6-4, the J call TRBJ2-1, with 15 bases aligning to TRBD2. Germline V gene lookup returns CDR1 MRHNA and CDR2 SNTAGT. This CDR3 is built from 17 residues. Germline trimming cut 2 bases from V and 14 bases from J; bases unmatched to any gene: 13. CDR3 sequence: CASSDGFLGLAGGEKFF. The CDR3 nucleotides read TGTGCCAGCAGTGACGGGTTTTTGGGACTAGCGGGAGGCGAGAAGTTCTTC.

The CDR3 protein is CASSETVNRGKGYGYTF. CDR3 nucleotides: TGTGCCAGCAGTGAAACCGTAAACAGGGGGAAAGGGTATGGCTACACCTTC. V and J are TRBV25-1 and TRBJ1-2, with 8 bases that match TRBD1. This CDR3 has 17 residues. Germline-derived CDR1 and CDR2 are MGHDK and SYGVNS. V trimming: 2 bases; J trimming: 5 bases; junction bases outside the gene matches: 13.

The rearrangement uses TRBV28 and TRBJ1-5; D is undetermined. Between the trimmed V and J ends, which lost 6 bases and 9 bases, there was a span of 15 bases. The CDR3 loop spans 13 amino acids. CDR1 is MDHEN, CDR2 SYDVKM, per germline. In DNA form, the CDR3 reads TGTGCCAGCAGCCCTTTCGACTTGGGGCCCCAGCATTTT. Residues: CASSPFDLGPQHF. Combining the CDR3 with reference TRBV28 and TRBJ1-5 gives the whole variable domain DVKVTQSSRYLVKRTGEKVFLECVQDMDHENMFWYRQDPGLGLRLIYFSYDVKMKEKGDIPEGYSVSREKKERFSLILESASTNQTSMYLCASSPFDLGPQHFGDGTRLSIL.

This CDR3 reads CASTLQGTRNQPQHF. CDR3 sequence (DNA): TGTGCCAGCACCTTACAGGGGACTCGCAATCAGCCCCAGCATTTT. This sequence joins TRBV5-8 and TRBJ1-5, with 7 bases fitting TRBD1. The CDR3 is 15 residues long. The germline CDR1 and CDR2 sequences are SGHTS and YDEGEE. V lost 6 bases and J lost 2; bases outside the gene matches: 8.

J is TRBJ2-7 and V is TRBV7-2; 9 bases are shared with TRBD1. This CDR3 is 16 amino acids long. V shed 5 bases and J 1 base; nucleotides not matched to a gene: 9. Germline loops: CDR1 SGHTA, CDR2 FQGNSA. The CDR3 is CASSPRRDRDSYEQYV. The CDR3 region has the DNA TGTGCCAGCAGCCCACGCCGGGACAGGGATTCCTACGAGCAGTACGTC.

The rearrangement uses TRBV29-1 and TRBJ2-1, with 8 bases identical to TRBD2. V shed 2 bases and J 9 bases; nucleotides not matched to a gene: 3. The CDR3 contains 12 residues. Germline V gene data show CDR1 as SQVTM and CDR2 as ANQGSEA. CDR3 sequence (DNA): TGCAGCGTTGAACGGGGGGGTGGTGAGCAGTTCTTC. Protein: CSVERGGGEQFF.

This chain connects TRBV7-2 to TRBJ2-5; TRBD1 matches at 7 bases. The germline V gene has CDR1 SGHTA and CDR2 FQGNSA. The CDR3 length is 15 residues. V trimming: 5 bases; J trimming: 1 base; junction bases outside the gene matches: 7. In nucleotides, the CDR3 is TGTGCCAGCAGCATCAGACAGGGCATCCAAGAGACCCAGTACTTC. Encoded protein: CASSIRQGIQETQYF.

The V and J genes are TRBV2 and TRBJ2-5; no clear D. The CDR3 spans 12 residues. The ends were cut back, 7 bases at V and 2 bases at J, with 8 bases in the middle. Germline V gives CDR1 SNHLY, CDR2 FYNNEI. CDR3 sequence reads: CASNIAQETQYF. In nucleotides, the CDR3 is TGTGCCAGCAATATAGCACAAGAGACCCAGTACTTC.

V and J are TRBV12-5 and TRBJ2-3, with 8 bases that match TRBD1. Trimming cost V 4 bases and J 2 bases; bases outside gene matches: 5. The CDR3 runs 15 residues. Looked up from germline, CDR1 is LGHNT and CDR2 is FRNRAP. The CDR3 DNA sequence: TGTGCTAGTGGTTCCGGACAGGGCCCCACAGATACGCAGTATTTT. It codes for CASGSGQGPTDTQYF.